Presented here are 28 T cell receptor beta chains from one specimen sequenced in a study of blood T cell repertoires in COVID-19. TCRdb keeps only in-frame clones here, not all; method: immunoSEQ multiplex PCR. The sample carries 100,000 to 150,000 clones, 85% recorded once. The sample consisted of peripheral blood. These receptors all come from a woman of 80 years or more with acute or convalescent COVID-19.

Notes on this clone: Different DNA sequences within this sample yield the same CDR3. The chain recombines TRBV28 with TRBJ1-3; a possible D gene is TRBD1 (5 bases). The length of the CDR3 is 13 residues. Germline lookup yields CDR1 MDHEN and CDR2 SYDVKM. With 7 bases removed from V and 4 bases from J, the gap between germline ends came to 11 bases. DNA of the CDR3: TGTGCCAGCACCCCCGGGGGAGGAAACACCATATATTTT. It codes for CASTPGGGNTIYF.

The chain joins TRBV18 to TRBJ2-5; TRBD1 might be the D (6 bases). The CDR3 loop spans 16 amino acids. Looked up from germline, CDR1 is KGHSH and CDR2 is LQKENI. The V end was cut by 2 bases, the J end by 2 bases, with 15 bases between. The CDR3 sequence: CASSPTQGTLQETQYF. The CDR3 nucleotides are TGTGCCAGCTCACCAACACAGGGAACCTTACAAGAGACCCAGTACTTC.

The genes are TRBV6-1 and TRBJ2-1; TRBD1 might be the D (5 bases). Germline CDR1 MNHNS, CDR2 SASEGT. The CDR3 is made up of 16 amino acids. With 4 bases removed from V and 4 bases from J, the gap between germline ends came to 17 bases. The CDR3 DNA reads as TGTGCCAGCAGTGCCTTAACAGGAGACGGGTACAATGAGCAGTTCTTC. Its translation is CASSALTGDGYNEQFF.

This chain uses TRBV3-1 (or the pseudogene TRBV3-2) with TRBJ1-4, with D possibly being TRBD1 (5 bases). The V end lost 2 bases, the J end lost 5 bases, and 12 bases lay between the germline ends. The germline gives CDR1 LGHDT, CDR2 YNNKEL (reference sequence). The CDR3 loop spans 15 amino acids. CDR3 loop: CASSQIIGGNEKLFF. The DNA for the CDR3 is TGTGCCAGCAGCCAAATTATCGGGGGAAATGAAAAACTGTTTTTT.

In DNA form, the CDR3 reads TGTGCCAGCCAACGGGACACCTACCCCTACCTCTATGGCTACACCTTC. Protein sequence: CASQRDTYPYLYGYTF. The chain is built from TRBV6-4 and TRBJ1-2, with D possibly TRBD1 on 6 matching bases. V gave up 8 bases and J gave up 4 bases, with 23 bases separating them. The germline V gene encodes CDR1 MRHNA and CDR2 SNTAGT. This CDR3 is built from 16 residues.

J is TRBJ1-2 and V is TRBV10-3, with D perhaps matching TRBD1 (5 bases). The CDR3 extends over 13 amino acids. The ends were cut back, 7 bases at V and 6 bases at J, with 15 bases in the middle. Germline V gives CDR1 ENHRY, CDR2 SYGVKD. The CDR3 DNA follows: TGTGCCATCACTGACCAGGGAACTAATGGCTACACCTTC. Protein product: CAITDQGTNGYTF.

The chain links TRBV9 to TRBJ1-1, with D perhaps matching TRBD1 (6 bases). The CDR3 length is 14 residues. CDR1 and CDR2 (germline): SGDLS, YYNGEE. The V and J ends lost 0 bases and 1 base respectively, with 7 bases between them. CDR3 sequence reads: CASSVGGQNTEAFF. The CDR3 region has the DNA TGTGCCAGCAGCGTAGGGGGGCAGAACACTGAAGCTTTCTTT.

This chain links TRBV5-1 with TRBJ2-2, with TRBD1 matching 11 bases. The V gene's germline CDR1 is SGHRS and CDR2 YFSETQ. The CDR3 totals 16 residues. V trimming: 0 bases; J trimming: 4 bases; junction bases outside the gene matches: 2. The DNA of the CDR3 is TGCGCCAGCAGCTTGGAAGGGACAGGGGGCACCGGGGAGCTGTTTTTT. This encodes CASSLEGTGGTGELFF.

V is TRBV4-3 and J is TRBJ1-1; D is possibly TRBD1 (6 bases). CDR1 and CDR2 (germline): LGHNA, YSLEER. The CDR3 is 14 amino acids. Trimming left V 4 bases short and J 4 bases short, with 13 bases between. The CDR3 spells CASSRKTGSTEAFF. CDR3 in DNA: TGCGCCAGCAGCCGCAAAACAGGGTCCACTGAAGCTTTCTTT.

J is TRBJ1-5 and V is TRBV10-3, with unresolved D. Germline lookup yields CDR1 ENHRY and CDR2 SYGVKD. Trimming cost V 6 bases and J 0 bases, with 9 bases left between them. The CDR3 loop spans 14 amino acids. CDR3 protein: CAISSEYSNQPQHF. The CDR3 region has the DNA TGTGCCATCAGCTCAGAATATAGCAATCAGCCCCAGCATTTT.

In its sample, this clone was seen once. The genes are TRBV5-6 and TRBJ2-1; TRBD1 agrees at 7 bases. Germline assignment: CDR1 SGHDT and CDR2 YYEEEE. The length of the CDR3 is 14 residues. V dropped 2 bases and J dropped 6; count of bases not matched to a gene: 5. This chain's CDR3 is CASSFRGSLNEQFF. CDR3 DNA: TGTGCCAGCAGCTTCAGGGGGTCTCTCAATGAGCAGTTCTTC.

The chain is built from TRBV5-4 and TRBJ2-5; D is uncertain. V lost 0 bases, J lost 0 bases, and 6 bases lay in between. This CDR3 has 14 residues. Germline V CDR1 and CDR2: SGHNT, YYREEE (reference sequence). The CDR3 sequence is CASSLGTDQETQYF. The CDR3 DNA reads TGTGCCAGCAGCTTGGGAACAGACCAAGAGACCCAGTACTTC. Full variable domain (remainder filled in from reference TRBV5-4 and TRBJ2-5): ETGVTQSPTHLIKTRGQQVTLRCSSQSGHNTVSWYQQALGQGPQFIFQYYREEENGRGNFPPRFSGLQFPNYSSELNVNALELDDSALYLCASSLGTDQETQYFGPGTRLLVL.

This chain connects TRBV19 to TRBJ1-5; weak D call: TRBD1 (6 bases). Germline V gene data show CDR1 as LNHDA and CDR2 as SQIVND (reference sequence). This CDR3 spans 13 amino acids. Trimming removed 5 bases at V and 5 bases at J, with 10 bases between. The CDR3 nucleotides read TGTGCCAGTAGTCAGGGGCTCGATCAGCCCCAGCATTTT. Protein product: CASSQGLDQPQHF.

The chain couples TRBV28 to TRBJ1-2, with D tentatively TRBD1 (5 bases). Germline assignment: CDR1 MDHEN and CDR2 SYDVKM. The CDR3 has 12 residues. V dropped 3 bases and J dropped 8 bases, with 10 bases sitting between them. CDR3 loop: CASSLSRGGYTF. The DNA for the CDR3 is TGTGCCAGCAGTTTGTCAAGGGGAGGCTACACCTTC.

This clone was recorded once. The V and J genes are TRBV7-2 and TRBJ2-5, with D perhaps matching TRBD2 (5 bases). The CDR3 sequence is 14 residues long. CDR1 and CDR2 (germline): SGHTA, FQGNSA. V was shortened by 0 bases and J by 3 bases, with 8 bases between the two germline ends. The CDR3 protein is CASSLAGRKETQYF. DNA of the CDR3: TGTGCCAGCAGCTTAGCGGGGAGAAAAGAGACCCAGTACTTC.

CDR3 coding DNA: TGTGCCAGCAGTTCCGGGAACTATGGCTACACCTTC. It is translated as CASSSGNYGYTF. The V call is TRBV12-3 or TRBV12-4, the J call TRBJ1-2; D gene ambiguous. CDR3 length equals 12 residues. Trimming took off 4 bases at V and 2 bases at J, with 5 bases between the two ends.

The chain has TRBV25-1 and TRBJ1-5, with 8 bases lining up with TRBD1. V shed 4 bases, J shed 3 bases, and the junction held 8 bases outside the gene matches. CDR3 length equals 16 residues. CDR1 and CDR2 from the germline V gene are MGHDK and SYGVNS. The CDR3 sequence: CASSAAGQGLNQPQHF. The CDR3 DNA reads as TGTGCCAGCAGTGCTGCCGGACAGGGACTCAATCAGCCCCAGCATTTT. The full variable domain, completed using reference TRBV25-1 and TRBJ1-5, is EADIYQTPRYLVIGTGKKITLECSQTMGHDKMYWYQQDPGMELHLIHYSYGVNSTEKGDLSSESTVSRIRTEHFPLTLESARPSHTSQYLCASSAAGQGLNQPQHFGDGTRLSIL.

This rearrangement joins TRBV9 to TRBJ1-2; no clear D gene. Trimming pared 0 bases from V and 7 bases from J, leaving 16 bases between. The CDR3 sequence is 15 residues long. Per the germline V gene, CDR1 is SGDLS and CDR2 is YYNGEE. As DNA, the CDR3 is TGTGCCAGCAGCGTAGGTCTAGTGGAATACGGTGGCTACACCTTC. This codes for CASSVGLVEYGGYTF.

The chain recombines TRBV9 with TRBJ2-1; 12 nucleotides align to TRBD2. CDR3 length equals 15 residues. With V trimmed by 2 bases and J by 9 bases, 6 bases remained unmatched. CDR1 and CDR2 from the germline V gene are SGDLS and YYNGEE. CDR3 bases: TGTGCCAGCAGCGTCACTAGCGGGGGGACAAGTGAGCAGTTCTTC. It translates to CASSVTSGGTSEQFF.

J is TRBJ1-1 and V is TRBV3-1 (or the pseudogene TRBV3-2), with D unclear. The CDR3 loop spans 15 amino acids. V was trimmed by 4 bases and J by 1 base, leaving 13 bases between them. The germline gives CDR1 LGHDT, CDR2 YNNKEL (reference sequence). CDR3 coding DNA: TGTGCCAGCAGCCCCCGTGCGTTCGGGAACACTGAAGCTTTCTTT. This codes for CASSPRAFGNTEAFF.

V usage is TRBV18 and J usage is TRBJ2-3; D is uncertain. The CDR3 has 15 residues. The V gene lost 0 bases and the J gene lost 1 base, with 8 bases spanning the gap. CDR1 is KGHSH and CDR2 is LQKENI in the germline V gene. This CDR3 reads CASSPPSAGTDTQYF. Written as DNA, the CDR3 is TGTGCCAGCTCACCACCAAGCGCAGGCACAGATACGCAGTATTTT.

This chain links TRBV5-1 with TRBJ1-3; maybe TRBD1 (6 bases). The V gene's germline CDR1 is SGHRS and CDR2 YFSETQ. V was pared by 4 bases and J by 1 base, with 12 bases between. The CDR3 runs to 15 residues. Here the CDR3 reads CASSPKQGSGNTIYF. As DNA, the CDR3 is TGCGCCAGCAGCCCGAAACAGGGATCTGGAAACACCATATATTTT.

V usage is TRBV2 and J usage is TRBJ1-5; D may be TRBD1 (5 bases). Trimming pared 4 bases from V and 4 bases from J, leaving 23 bases between. In germline, CDR1 is SNHLY, CDR2 FYNNEI. The CDR3 sequence is 18 residues long. Here the CDR3 DNA reads TGTGCCAGCAGTGTCCGGCCAGGGACTAACCCTGGGAATCAGCCCCAGCATTTT. Its translation: CASSVRPGTNPGNQPQHF.

The CDR3 DNA reads TGTGCCAGCAGCCTCGGACAGGGAACTGGCTACACCTTC. It is translated as CASSLGQGTGYTF. J is TRBJ1-2 and V is TRBV12-3 or TRBV12-4; 8 nucleotides align to TRBD1. The CDR3 is 13 amino acids. The V segment lost 6 bases and the J segment 7 bases; nucleotides outside the gene matches: 7.

This sequence joins TRBV29-1 and TRBJ1-2; 9 bases align to TRBD1. This CDR3 has 13 amino acids. CDR1 is SQVTM, CDR2 ANQGSEA, per germline. After removal of 7 bases from V and 3 bases from J, the junction contained 6 bases not matched to a gene. The CDR3 DNA follows: TGCAGCGGTACGGGACAGGGAGACTATGGCTACACCTTC. This gives the protein CSGTGQGDYGYTF.

Regarding this clone: The same CDR3 can be traced to other DNA sequences in this sample. V and J are TRBV3-1 (or the pseudogene TRBV3-2) and TRBJ1-1; a weak D match, TRBD1 (6 bases). The V gene lost 4 bases and the J gene lost 8 bases, with 8 bases spanning the gap. The CDR3 consists of 11 residues. Germline V gene data show CDR1 as LGHDT and CDR2 as YNNKEL (reference sequence). DNA for the CDR3: TGTGCCAGCAGCCGGGGGACAGAAGCTTTCTTT. Translating gives CASSRGTEAFF.

The rearrangement uses TRBV6-5 and TRBJ2-2; the D is unclear. The germline gives CDR1 MNHEY, CDR2 SVGAGI. The CDR3 sequence is 14 residues long. V shed 1 base and J shed 0 bases, with 3 bases lying between them. As DNA, the CDR3 is TGTGCCAGCAGTTACTACACGAACACCGGGGAGCTGTTTTTT. Amino acids: CASSYYTNTGELFF.

This sequence joins TRBV7-2 and TRBJ1-1, with D perhaps TRBD1 (6 bases). The germline gives CDR1 SGHTA, CDR2 FQGNSA. There are 14 residues in the CDR3. The ends were cut back, 2 bases at V and 3 bases at J, with 10 bases in the middle. CDR3 protein: CASSLLPGDTEAFF. The CDR3 bases are TGTGCCAGCAGCTTACTACCAGGGGACACTGAAGCTTTCTTT.